This TCR beta chain stems from a study of cytomegalovirus exposure and HLA in healthy donors. Findings and caveats of the study: Altogether, some 170 TCR beta chains were recorded as cytomegalovirus-associated.

With respect to this clone: What it binds is not known.

With V trimmed by 4 bases and J by 3 bases, 4 bases remained unmatched. Germline V gene data show CDR1 as SEHNR and CDR2 as FQNEAQ (reference sequence). There are 15 residues in the CDR3. Generated by immunoSEQ multiplex PCR, the TCRdb table keeps only in-frame clones and is missing some. This sample has fewer than 130,000 clones, with roughly 90% found just once. The source of this sequence is a woman between 18 and 30 years old in good health and CMV-seronegative. The material sequenced was PBMCs. The V gene is TRBV7-9, the J gene TRBJ2-1, with 9 nucleotides matching TRBD1. The CDR3 loop is CASSYSGQGYNEQFF. In nucleotides, the CDR3 is TGTGCCAGCAGCTACTCGGGACAGGGCTACAATGAGCAGTTCTTC.